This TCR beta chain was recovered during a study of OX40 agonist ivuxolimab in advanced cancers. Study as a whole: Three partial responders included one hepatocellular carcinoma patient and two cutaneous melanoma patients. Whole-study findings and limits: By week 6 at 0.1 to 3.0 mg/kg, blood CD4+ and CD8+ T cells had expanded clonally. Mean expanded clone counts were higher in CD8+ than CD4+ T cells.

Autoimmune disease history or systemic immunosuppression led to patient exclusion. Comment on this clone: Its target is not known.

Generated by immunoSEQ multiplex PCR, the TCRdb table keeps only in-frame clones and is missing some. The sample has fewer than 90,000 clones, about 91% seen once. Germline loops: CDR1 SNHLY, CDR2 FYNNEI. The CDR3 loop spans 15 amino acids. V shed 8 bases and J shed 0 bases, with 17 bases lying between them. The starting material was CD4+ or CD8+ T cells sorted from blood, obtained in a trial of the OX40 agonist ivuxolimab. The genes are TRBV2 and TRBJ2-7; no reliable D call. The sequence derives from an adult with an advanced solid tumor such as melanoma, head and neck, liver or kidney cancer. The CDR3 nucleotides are TGTGCCAGCGCTAAGGCTCGGGTCCGCTCCTACGAGCAGTACTTC. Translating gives CASAKARVRSYEQYF.